This TCR beta chain was recovered during a study of shared clonotypes between healthy human individuals. Study summary: Aged between 18 and 49, the donors were two women and a few men.

Trimming took off 5 bases at V and 4 bases at J, with 8 bases between the two ends. The germline gives CDR1 SGHNT, CDR2 YENEEA. The length of the CDR3 is 12 residues. Assay: immunoSEQ multiplex PCR; the TCRdb copy retains only in-frame clones and omits some. The repertoire holds about 2.4 million clones, with more than 80% as singletons. The donors, healthy adults who were HIV-negative, had experienced no recent acute infections or vaccinations. Naive CD4+ cells were CD45RA-selected; the remaining cells were memory. V gene TRBV11-3 combines with J gene TRBJ2-5; no firm D call. The sample consisted of naive CD4+ T cells sorted from blood. Sample subset: CD45RA+ positively selected. This TCR was sampled from a man younger than 35 in good health. CDR3 amino acids: CASSRLGETQYF. DNA of the CDR3: TGTGCCAGCAGCCGATTGGGAGAGACCCAGTACTTC.